The 16 T cell receptor beta chains listed next were all sequenced from one sample in a study of blood T cells in healthy people across ages. Primed by a sample-barcoded 5' primer and a J-beta primer mix, a second PCR proceeded for roughly 6 to 12 cycles. TCRdb processed the 5' RACE reads anew with MiXCR; each CDR3 protein has one entry. Among some 730,000 distinct CDR3 sequences listed, approximately 22% were seen once. Material: blood. These receptors were collected from a man aged 65 to 85 in good health.

The gene calls are TRBV29-1 and TRBJ2-4; D may be TRBD1 (5 bases). The CDR3 length is 12 residues. Germline lookup yields CDR1 SQVTM and CDR2 ANQGSEA. V dropped 4 bases and J dropped 7 bases, with 11 bases sitting between them. CDR3 sequence: CSVVGRDNIQYF. CDR3 sequence (DNA): TGCAGCGTTGTGGGCAGGGATAACATTCAGTACTTC.

This clonotype was counted many times. The chain is built from TRBV7-9 and TRBJ1-2, with TRBD1 as a possible D gene (5 bases). V was pared by 0 bases and J by 2 bases, with 10 bases between. Per the germline V gene, CDR1 is SEHNR and CDR2 is FQNEAQ (reference sequence). The length of the CDR3 is 15 residues. The CDR3 here is CASSLAGTRNYGYTF. In DNA form, the CDR3 reads TGTGCCAGCAGCTTAGCGGGGACGCGGAACTATGGCTACACCTTC.

This clonotype was found a few times. J is TRBJ2-1 and V is TRBV7-2; TRBD2 might be the D (5 bases). V shed 4 bases and J shed 3 bases, with 13 bases lying between them. In germline, CDR1 is SGHTA, CDR2 FQGNSA. This CDR3 contains 15 residues. Written as DNA, the CDR3 is TGTGCCAGCAGCTCCGGGCTAGCTCTCTACAATGAGCAGTTCTTC. Translation: CASSSGLALYNEQFF.

This chain connects TRBV12-3 or TRBV12-4 to TRBJ1-1; D uncertain. The V end lost 6 bases, the J end lost 1 base, and 9 bases lay between the germline ends. This CDR3 has 13 residues. The CDR3 loop is CASSRRENTEAFF. The CDR3 bases are TGTGCCAGCAGCAGACGGGAGAACACTGAAGCTTTCTTT.

The chain couples TRBV28 to TRBJ1-2; D possibly corresponds to TRBD1 (6 bases). The CDR3 has 15 amino acids. Germline CDR1 is MDHEN and CDR2 is SYDVKM. Between the trimmed V and J ends, which lost 6 bases and 7 bases, there was a span of 21 bases. This CDR3 is CASRPRFMGAFGYTF. The DNA of the CDR3 is TGTGCCAGCAGGCCACGTTTTATGGGGGCTTTTGGCTACACCTTC.

The genes are TRBV19 and TRBJ2-1; no clear D. Germline CDR1 is LNHDA and CDR2 is SQIVND (reference sequence). This CDR3 is 12 amino acids long. Trimming pared 5 bases from V and 6 bases from J, leaving 8 bases between. Written as DNA, the CDR3 is TGTGCCAGTAGTGCCCTCGGCAATGAGCAGTTCTTC. Translated: CASSALGNEQFF. The full variable domain, in which reference TRBV19 and TRBJ2-1 provide the parts outside the CDR3, is DGGITQSPKYLFRKEGQNVTLSCEQNLNHDAMYWYRQDPGQGLRLIYYSQIVNDFQKGDIAEGYSVSREKKESFPLTVTSAQKNPTAFYLCASSALGNEQFFGPGTRLTVL.

This clonotype turned up a few times. The rearrangement uses TRBV2 and TRBJ2-5; D is unresolved. Germline loops: CDR1 SNHLY, CDR2 FYNNEI. Trimming removed 8 bases at V and 4 bases at J, with 11 bases between. This CDR3 is 12 amino acids long. The CDR3 nucleotides are TGTGCCAGCCCGTCCGACGGAGAGACCCAGTACTTC. This codes for CASPSDGETQYF.

The chain couples TRBV4-1 to TRBJ2-2, with unresolved D. This CDR3 is built from 13 residues. CDR1 MGHRA and CDR2 YSYEKL come from the germline V gene. With 0 bases removed from V and 7 bases from J, the gap between germline ends came to 6 bases. Here the CDR3 DNA reads TGCGCCAGCAGCCAAGAGTGGGTCGGGGAGCTGTTTTTT. Its translation: CASSQEWVGELFF.

This clonotype has only a few counts. The rearrangement links TRBV7-2 to TRBJ1-3; no clear D gene. The CDR3 extends over 14 amino acids. V lost 1 base and J 4 bases, leaving 8 bases between the germline ends. CDR1 SGHTA and CDR2 FQGNSA come from the germline V gene. The CDR3 region is CASSLEAHGNTIYF. Here the CDR3 DNA reads TGTGCCAGCAGCTTAGAGGCACACGGAAACACCATATATTTT.

As regards this clonotype: This could be a read error, since a much larger clone is one nucleotide away. This chain links TRBV18 with TRBJ2-5; 9 bases match TRBD1. Looked up from germline, CDR1 is KGHSH and CDR2 is LQKENI. The CDR3 contains 15 residues. The CDR3 reads CAGSPVGQGGQTQYF. CDR3 coding DNA: TGTGCCGGCTCACCTGTGGGACAGGGAGGACAGACCCAGTACTTC.

This clonotype was counted between two and nine times. The chain combines TRBV28 with TRBJ2-1; 7 bases fit TRBD1. The J call may be mistaken, given a closer DNA end match to TRBJ2-7. The CDR3 is made up of 13 amino acids. CDR1 is MDHEN and CDR2 is SYDVKM in the germline V gene. The CDR3 DNA sequence: TGTGCCAGCAGTTCAGACAGGGCTTGGGAGCAGTACTTC. As protein: CASSSDRAWEQYF.

This clonotype was seen a few times. V and J are TRBV5-1 and TRBJ1-1, with D possibly TRBD1 on 6 matching bases. This CDR3 is 14 amino acids long. Trimming removed 4 bases from V and 1 base from J, with 11 bases in between. Germline CDR1 is SGHRS and CDR2 is YFSETQ. The CDR3 DNA reads TGCGCCAGCAGCGTTTCAGGGGAGAACACTGAAGCTTTCTTT. This encodes CASSVSGENTEAFF.

Only a few counts were recorded for this clonotype. V and J are TRBV7-7 and TRBJ2-1; D gene ambiguous. Germline V gene sequence: CDR1 SSHAT, CDR2 FNYEAQ (reference sequence). This CDR3 is 13 amino acids long. V lost 5 bases to trimming and J lost 6 bases, with 11 bases between them. CDR3: CASSQLTLNEQFF. Written as DNA, the CDR3 is TGTGCCAGCAGCCAACTGACCCTCAATGAGCAGTTCTTC. Filled out from reference TRBV7-7 and TRBJ2-1, the complete variable domain reads GAGVSQSPRYKVTKRGQDVTLRCDPISSHATLYWYQQALGQGPEFLTYFNYEAQPDKSGLPSDRFSAERPEGSISTLTIQRTEQRDSAMYRCASSQLTLNEQFFGPGTRLTVL.

This clonotype was counted between two and nine times. V is TRBV6-1 and J is TRBJ1-4; D unclear. Germline CDR1 MNHNS, CDR2 SASEGT. This CDR3 has 14 residues. V was trimmed by 7 bases and J by 7 bases, leaving 16 bases between them. CDR3 nucleotides: TGTGCCAGCACGAGACTCATAAACAGTGAAAAACTGTTTTTT. It translates to CASTRLINSEKLFF.

This clonotype was observed a few times. The rearrangement joins TRBV11-2 to TRBJ2-3; no clear D gene. CDR1 is SGHAT and CDR2 is FQNNGV in the germline V gene. Trimming stripped 0 bases from V and 3 bases from J, with 7 bases between. The CDR3 consists of 14 residues. CDR3 region: CASSLDPPTDTQYF. CDR3 in DNA: TGTGCCAGCAGCTTAGATCCCCCGACAGATACGCAGTATTTT.

A word on this clonotype: A read error may be the cause here, since a much bigger clone is one base away. V gene TRBV28 combines with J gene TRBJ2-5, with 7 positions matching TRBD1. This CDR3 has 13 residues. Germline V gene data show CDR1 as MDHEN and CDR2 as SYDVKM. The CDR3: CASALNDRDERFF. The CDR3 bases are TGTGCCAGCGCTCTGAACGACAGGGACGAGCGGTTCTTC.